The clone carrying this T cell receptor (beta chain) was observed many times. No antigen is known for it. The data belong to a study of T cells in Graves' hyperthyroidism and ophthalmopathy. Study-level points and caveats: Ophthalmopathy prediction by the model preceded onset by a median approximately 6.1 months. In blood, most of the thyroid clonotypes expanded above 0.001 were also present. Ophthalmopathy stood apart from stable hyperthyroidism in a 13 V-J model.

V lost 5 bases and J 6 bases, leaving 20 bases between the germline ends. The CDR3 runs to 15 residues. Germline values: CDR1 ENHRY, CDR2 SYGVKD. The study left out patients who had uncontrolled infection, other autoimmune disease, pregnancy or lactation. The TCR beta CDR3 regions underwent amplification using RNA transcripts as the source. TCR CDR3 regions were first amplified by RT-PCR with HTBI primers. TCRdb re-called the multiplex PCR reads through MiXCR, storing one row per CDR3 protein. This table has fewer than 750,000 distinct CDR3 sequences, 14% to 15% appearing once. Input material: blood. The chain couples TRBV10-3 to TRBJ2-7, with D unresolved. The sequence was collected from a woman aged 40 to 50 with Graves' ophthalmopathy. The CDR3 nucleotides are TGTGCCATCAGTCCTCAAGTGGCAGGCGCCTCCGAGCAGTACTTC. This gives the protein CAISPQVAGASEQYF.